The 25 T cell receptor beta chains in this list originate from one sample, sequenced in a study of OX40 agonist ivuxolimab in advanced cancers. Data came from immunoSEQ multiplex PCR; TCRdb stores just in-frame clones and leaves some out. The table has tens of thousands of clones, approximately 90% seen once. This specimen consisted of CD4+ or CD8+ T cells sorted from blood, obtained in a trial of the OX40 agonist ivuxolimab. These receptors came from an adult with an advanced solid tumor such as melanoma, head and neck, liver or kidney cancer.

The genes are TRBV11-2 and TRBJ2-7; TRBD2 matches at 11 bases. Germline V gives CDR1 SGHAT, CDR2 FQNNGV. V shed 0 bases, J shed 3 bases, and the junction held 13 bases outside the gene matches. The CDR3 runs to 19 residues. CDR3 sequence (DNA): TGTGCCAGCAGCTTAGATGAGGGTGGAGGGACTAGCGGAGTCTACGAGCAGTACTTC. It is translated as CASSLDEGGGTSGVYEQYF.

J is TRBJ2-1 and V is TRBV4-1; D may be TRBD1 or TRBD2 (5 bases each). Trimming shortened V by 1 base and J by 1 base, and 5 bases separated the two germline ends. Germline V CDR1 and CDR2: MGHRA, YSYEKL. CDR3 length: 14 amino acids. The DNA of the CDR3 is TGCGCCAGCAGCCAAGGGGGGTCCTACAATGAGCAGTTCTTC. As protein: CASSQGGSYNEQFF.

The chain carries TRBV5-6 and TRBJ2-6; D is unresolved. Germline V gene data show CDR1 as SGHDT and CDR2 as YYEEEE. The CDR3 totals 15 residues. The V end lost 3 bases, the J end lost 0 bases, and 7 bases lay between the germline ends. CDR3 residues: CASSSDSSGANVLTF. DNA of the CDR3: TGTGCCAGCAGCTCGGATAGCTCTGGGGCCAACGTCCTGACTTTC.

This clone was recorded once. The V call is TRBV6-6, the J call TRBJ2-7; no definite D call. Germline V CDR1 and CDR2: MNHNY, SVGAGI (reference sequence). The CDR3 is 12 amino acids. V was clipped by 7 bases and J by 2 bases, with 9 bases between them. Here the CDR3 DNA reads TGTGCCAGCACCATGGATACCTACGAGCAGTACTTC. Its translation: CASTMDTYEQYF.

V gene TRBV6-6 combines with J gene TRBJ2-1; D may be TRBD2 (7 bases). The CDR3 runs to 16 residues. Germline lookup yields CDR1 MNHNY and CDR2 SVGAGI (reference sequence). The ends were cut back, 0 bases at V and 7 bases at J, with 16 bases in the middle. The CDR3 sequence is CASSYSGGASENEQFF. In DNA, the CDR3 is TGTGCCAGCAGTTACTCGGGGGGGGCATCGGAAAATGAGCAGTTCTTC.

The chain carries TRBV7-2 and TRBJ1-4; 10 bases are shared with TRBD1. The germline V gene encodes CDR1 SGHTA and CDR2 FQGNSA. V was pared by 5 bases and J by 7 bases, with 4 bases of the junction left unmatched. The CDR3 consists of 14 residues. The CDR3 nucleotides are TGTGCCAGCAGCCCTGGGACAGGGGTTGAAAAACTGTTTTTT. This translates into CASSPGTGVEKLFF.

CDR3 sequence reads: CASSLTIRLGYSYEQYF. The CDR3 nucleotides read TGTGCCAGCAGCTTGACGATTCGACTGGGGTATTCCTACGAGCAGTACTTC. The chain uses TRBV5-8 and TRBJ2-7; D not resolved. The CDR3 spans 17 residues. Germline CDR1 SGHTS, CDR2 YDEGEE. V gave up 1 base and J gave up 1 base, with 18 bases separating them.

This clone was picked up a small number of times. The rearrangement links TRBV9 to TRBJ2-1; 11 bases fit TRBD1. J gave up 6 bases and V 3 bases, and 11 bases lay outside the gene matches. The CDR3 is 17 amino acids. Germline V gene lookup returns CDR1 SGDLS and CDR2 YYNGEE. The CDR3 loop is CASSARGPGQGANEQFF. CDR3 in DNA: TGTGCCAGCAGCGCGAGAGGGCCCGGACAGGGGGCCAATGAGCAGTTCTTC.

The chain joins TRBV9 to TRBJ2-2, with 7 bases that match TRBD2. V gave up 4 bases and J gave up 5 bases; unmatched junction bases: 8. This CDR3 region has 15 residues. Germline V lookup: CDR1 SGDLS, CDR2 YYNGEE. CDR3 residues: CASSPPSGRTGELFF. The DNA of the CDR3 is TGTGCCAGCAGCCCCCCCTCCGGGAGGACCGGGGAGCTGTTTTTT.

The chain joins TRBV7-6 to TRBJ2-7; tentatively, D is TRBD1 (5 bases). With 0 bases removed from V and 5 bases from J, the gap between germline ends came to 14 bases. The length of the CDR3 is 15 residues. Per the germline V gene, CDR1 is SGHVS and CDR2 is FNYEAQ. The CDR3 DNA reads TGTGCCAGCAGCTTAGCGAGGCAGGGTGGAGACGAGCAGTACTTC. Amino acids: CASSLARQGGDEQYF.

This chain joins TRBV7-9 and TRBJ2-6, with 11 positions matching TRBD1. Trimming at V came to 4 bases and at J to 4 bases, leaving 12 bases not matched to a gene. This CDR3 contains 19 residues. Germline V gene data show CDR1 as SEHNR and CDR2 as FQNEAQ (reference sequence). CDR3 sequence reads: CASSSTPGQGDSGANVLTF. CDR3 nucleotide sequence: TGTGCCAGCAGCTCGACGCCGGGACAGGGGGATTCGGGGGCCAACGTCCTGACTTTC.

This clone showed up just once. The rearrangement joins TRBV5-1 to TRBJ1-1; D unclear. CDR1 SGHRS and CDR2 YFSETQ come from the germline V gene. The CDR3 has 14 residues. The germline V and J ends were trimmed by 3 bases and 1 base, with 10 bases remaining between them. CDR3 DNA sequence: TGCGCCAGCAGCTCGGACGGACCGAACACTGAAGCTTTCTTT. Encoded protein: CASSSDGPNTEAFF.

The rearrangement joins TRBV4-3 to TRBJ2-5; no clear D gene. The J call is doubtful: the DNA matches TRBJ2-7 better. CDR1 and CDR2 from the germline V gene are LGHNA and YSLEER. The CDR3 covers 13 residues. The CDR3 bases are TGCGCCAGCAGCCAACGTCCCTCCTACGAGCAGTACTTC. Its translation is CASSQRPSYEQYF.

The rearrangement uses TRBV30 and TRBJ2-3, with D tentatively TRBD1 (6 bases). V was trimmed by 5 bases and J by 3 bases, leaving 21 bases between them. The CDR3 has 16 residues. Germline CDR1 is GTSNPN and CDR2 is SVGIG (reference sequence). The CDR3 sequence: CAWESSTGMWTDTQYF. The CDR3 DNA follows: TGTGCCTGGGAATCTTCCACAGGGATGTGGACAGATACGCAGTATTTT.

This chain joins TRBV4-3 and TRBJ2-7; TRBD1 matches at 8 bases. Trimming cost V 0 bases and J 0 bases; bases outside gene matches: 7. Per the germline V gene, CDR1 is LGHNA and CDR2 is YSLEER. The length of the CDR3 is 17 residues. CDR3 residues: CASSQDSGGRVSYEQYF. In DNA form, the CDR3 reads TGCGCCAGCAGCCAAGATTCAGGGGGCCGGGTCTCCTACGAGCAGTACTTC.

The rearrangement joins TRBV4-3 to TRBJ1-1; no reliable D call. Germline CDR1 reads LGHNA; CDR2 reads YSLEER. The V gene lost 1 base and the J gene lost 6 bases, with 12 bases spanning the gap. This CDR3 contains 14 residues. The CDR3 coding sequence is TGCGCCAGCAGCCAAGGTTTAGGGCGCGCTGAAGCTTTCTTT. It codes for CASSQGLGRAEAFF.

The chain links TRBV4-1 to TRBJ1-2; the D is unclear. V shed 4 bases and J shed 6 bases, with 6 bases lying between them. CDR1 is MGHRA, CDR2 YSYEKL, per germline. The CDR3 consists of 11 residues. The CDR3 DNA is TGCGCCAGCAGCCGAGGGAATGGCTACACCTTC. It codes for CASSRGNGYTF.

The chain carries TRBV6-6 and TRBJ1-2; D is unclear. This CDR3 comprises 15 residues. CDR1 is MNHNY and CDR2 is SVGAGI in the germline V gene (reference sequence). V lost 2 bases and J lost 4, with 14 bases in between. The chain's CDR3 is CASSYPPLGSYGYTF. As DNA, the CDR3 is TGTGCCAGCAGTTACCCGCCTTTAGGGAGCTATGGCTACACCTTC.

This chain connects TRBV6-6 to TRBJ2-2; tentative D call: TRBD2 (6 bases). The CDR3 sequence is 14 residues long. V was clipped by 7 bases and J by 3 bases, with 12 bases between them. Germline V lookup: CDR1 MNHNY, CDR2 SVGAGI (reference sequence). The CDR3 here is CASTSPGDTGELFF. CDR3 in DNA: TGTGCCAGCACCTCGCCGGGGGACACCGGGGAGCTGTTTTTT.

This clone was detected only once. The chain employs TRBV4-2 and TRBJ2-1; D is uncertain. CDR3 size: 11 residues. CDR1 is LGHNA, CDR2 YNFKEQ, per germline. The V gene lost 9 bases and the J gene lost 9 bases, with 12 bases spanning the gap. The CDR3 coding sequence is TGTGCCAGTGAAATGGGCGGTGAGCAGTTCTTC. Translated, it gives CASEMGGEQFF.

The V and J genes are TRBV27 and TRBJ1-5; possibly TRBD1 for D (5 bases). The CDR3 totals 12 residues. The V and J ends lost 5 bases and 6 bases respectively, with 8 bases between them. Looked up from germline, CDR1 is MNHEY and CDR2 is SMNVEV (reference sequence). The CDR3 DNA reads as TGTGCCAGCAGTACCCAGGGTCAGCCCCAGCATTTT. This gives the protein CASSTQGQPQHF.

The V and J genes are TRBV11-2 and TRBJ2-3, with 11 bases aligning to TRBD1. Per germline, CDR1 SGHAT and CDR2 FQNNGV. The CDR3 covers 16 residues. V lost 4 bases, J lost 4 bases, and 7 bases stayed unmatched. The CDR3 sequence is CASSSAGQGDADTQYF. The CDR3 DNA follows: TGTGCCAGCAGCTCCGCGGGACAGGGGGACGCAGATACGCAGTATTTT.

The chain is built from TRBV5-4 and TRBJ2-6, with TRBD1 matching 8 bases. Germline CDR1 is SGHNT and CDR2 is YYREEE (reference sequence). J gave up 0 bases and V 2 bases, and 7 bases lay outside the gene matches. The CDR3 consists of 18 residues. Here the CDR3 reads CASSFRQGRSSGANVLTF. DNA for the CDR3: TGTGCCAGCAGCTTTCGACAGGGGCGATCCTCTGGGGCCAACGTCCTGACTTTC. The full variable domain, with the rest looked up from reference TRBV5-4 and TRBJ2-6, is ETGVTQSPTHLIKTRGQQVTLRCSSQSGHNTVSWYQQALGQGPQFIFQYYREEENGRGNFPPRFSGLQFPNYSSELNVNALELDDSALYLCASSFRQGRSSGANVLTFGAGSRLTVL.

The chain uses TRBV7-9 and TRBJ2-7, with D maybe TRBD1 (6 bases). The CDR3 runs to 14 residues. Germline CDR1 and CDR2: SEHNR and FQNEAQ (reference sequence). The V and J ends lost 5 bases and 3 bases respectively, with 14 bases between them. CDR3 in amino acids: CASSLVGDIYEQYF. The CDR3 DNA reads as TGTGCCAGCAGCCTAGTGGGGGACATCTACGAGCAGTACTTC.

The chain couples TRBV19 to TRBJ1-1; D uncertain. Trimming stripped 5 bases from V and 1 base from J, with 8 bases between. Germline V CDR1 and CDR2: LNHDA, SQIVND (reference sequence). The CDR3 length is 13 residues. The CDR3 bases are TGTGCCAGTAGTCTCAGACAGAACACTGAAGCTTTCTTT. It specifies CASSLRQNTEAFF.